The clone carrying this TCR beta chain was counted many times. The cDNA was synthesized by 5'RACE incorporating 10-nucleotide random UMIs. MiXCR, run by TCRdb on the 5' RACE reads, gives a single entry per CDR3 protein. This sample has some 46,000 distinct CDR3 sequences, with 4% to 5.5% found just once. This entry belongs to a study of neurological immune-mediated disorders. The CDR3 spans 13 residues. The V end was cut by 6 bases, the J end by 2 bases, with 10 bases between. The chain links TRBV12-3 or TRBV12-4 to TRBJ2-5, with D possibly being TRBD2 (5 bases). Sequencing used PBMCs. The sequence was collected from a woman aged 60-70 years with multiple sclerosis. The CDR3 loop reads CASRHTGQETQYF. CDR3 bases: TGTGCCAGCAGGCATACGGGGCAAGAGACCCAGTACTTC.